Shown below are 32 T cell receptor beta chains from a single sample sequenced in a study of blood T cell repertoires in COVID-19. TCRdb's table, derived via immunoSEQ multiplex PCR, lists solely in-frame clones and lacks some. The table has about 310,000 clones, 87% seen once. Sequenced material: peripheral blood. All receptors derive from a man aged 18 to 30 with active or convalescent COVID-19.

The chain couples TRBV20-1 to TRBJ1-1; D is perhaps TRBD1 (6 bases). The CDR3 sequence is 11 residues long. The V gene lost 6 bases and the J gene lost 7 bases, with 12 bases spanning the gap. Germline V gives CDR1 DFQATT, CDR2 SNEGSKA (reference sequence). The CDR3 DNA sequence: TGCAGTGCGCACAGGGACATTGAAGCTTTCTTT. Protein: CSAHRDIEAFF.

In regard to this clone: This CDR3 is also generated by other DNA sequences in the sample. The rearrangement links TRBV7-8 to TRBJ1-3; D unresolved. Between the trimmed V and J ends, which lost 3 bases and 0 bases, there was a span of 3 bases. The CDR3 covers 13 residues. Germline values: CDR1 SGHVS, CDR2 FQNEAQ. CDR3 sequence: CASSFLSGNTIYF. CDR3 nucleotide sequence: TGTGCCAGCAGCTTCCTCTCTGGAAACACCATATATTTT. Based on the CDR3 plus reference TRBV7-8 and TRBJ1-3, the full variable domain is GAGVSQSPRYKVAKRGQDVALRCDPISGHVSLFWYQQALGQGPEFLTYFQNEAQLDKSGLPSDRFFAERPEGSVSTLKIQRTQQEDSAVYLCASSFLSGNTIYFGEGSWLTVV.

The sample holds one count of this clone. The chain couples TRBV7-3 to TRBJ2-1; D possibly corresponds to TRBD2 (6 bases). Germline V gene data show CDR1 as SGHTA and CDR2 as FQGTGA. Trimming removed 5 bases from V and 5 bases from J, with 10 bases in between. The CDR3 spans 13 residues. The CDR3 protein is CASSRDLNNEQFF. The CDR3 region has the DNA TGTGCCAGCAGCCGGGACTTAAACAATGAGCAGTTCTTC.

J is TRBJ2-1 and V is TRBV9; 7 positions agree with TRBD1. V gave up 3 bases and J gave up 4 bases; unmatched junction bases: 7. Germline V CDR1 and CDR2: SGDLS, YYNGEE. This CDR3 contains 15 residues. CDR3 nucleotides: TGTGCCAGCAGCGGATGGGACAGTTTGTACAATGAGCAGTTCTTC. Its protein is CASSGWDSLYNEQFF.

V usage is TRBV6-5 and J usage is TRBJ1-5; a weak D match, TRBD1 (5 bases). Germline lookup yields CDR1 MNHEY and CDR2 SVGAGI. The ends were cut back, 5 bases at V and 1 base at J, with 12 bases in the middle. The CDR3 contains 15 residues. The CDR3 nucleotides are TGTGCCAGCAGTAGCAGGGTCCGGAGCAATCAGCCCCAGCATTTT. Translation gives CASSSRVRSNQPQHF.

The chain uses TRBV27 and TRBJ1-6, with D hard to call. CDR1 and CDR2 from the germline V gene are MNHEY and SMNVEV (reference sequence). V lost 6 bases and J lost 4, with 10 bases in between. This CDR3 region has 14 residues. CDR3 in amino acids: CASSLWPYNSPLHF. The CDR3 coding sequence is TGTGCCAGCAGCCTTTGGCCATATAATTCACCCCTCCACTTT.

The chain recombines TRBV5-6 with TRBJ1-2, with TRBD1 identical over 7 bases. CDR1 SGHDT and CDR2 YYEEEE come from the germline V gene. V lost 3 bases, J lost 4 bases, and 6 bases stayed unmatched. CDR3 size: 14 residues. CDR3 in amino acids: CASSYANRGYGYTF. CDR3 DNA sequence: TGTGCCAGCAGCTATGCCAACAGGGGCTATGGCTACACCTTC.

The chain employs TRBV7-8 and TRBJ2-7, with 7 bases fitting TRBD1. The CDR3 has 15 residues. CDR1 and CDR2 from the germline V gene are SGHVS and FQNEAQ. With 4 bases clipped from V and 0 bases from J, the junction kept 6 bases outside the gene matches. CDR3 sequence: CASSSRDRFSYEQYF. The CDR3 DNA follows: TGTGCCAGCAGCTCCCGGGACAGATTCTCCTACGAGCAGTACTTC.

The chain couples TRBV25-1 to TRBJ1-2; 7 positions agree with TRBD1. V was clipped by 1 base and J by 6 bases; unmatched bases: 8. CDR3 length: 15 residues. Germline-derived CDR1 and CDR2 are MGHDK and SYGVNS. The CDR3 region has the DNA TGTGCCAGCAGTGAATTGAGACAGGGTGTGGATGGCTACACCTTC. It translates to CASSELRQGVDGYTF.

The chain recombines TRBV5-8 with TRBJ1-6; 11 nucleotides align to TRBD1. The V segment lost 0 bases and the J segment 10 bases; nucleotides outside the gene matches: 3. CDR3 length: 15 residues. CDR1 SGHTS and CDR2 YDEGEE come from the germline V gene. The CDR3 here is CASSLGDRGYSPLHF. In DNA form, the CDR3 reads TGTGCCAGCAGCTTGGGGGACAGGGGGTACTCACCCCTCCACTTT.

The V gene is TRBV19, the J gene TRBJ1-4; D is ambiguous. V lost 9 bases and J 6 bases, leaving 14 bases between the germline ends. The V gene's germline CDR1 is LNHDA and CDR2 SQIVND (reference sequence). This CDR3 spans 13 amino acids. This chain's CDR3 is CASQRLSDEKLFF. The CDR3 DNA is TGTGCCAGCCAGAGGCTAAGTGATGAAAAACTGTTTTTT.

V is TRBV7-9 and J is TRBJ1-2; TRBD1 might be the D (6 bases). Germline CDR1 reads SEHNR; CDR2 reads FQNEAQ (reference sequence). V lost 6 bases and J lost 8, with 13 bases in between. The CDR3 totals 12 residues. The CDR3 bases are TGTGCCAGCAGGAGGACAGACGCCGGCTACACCTTC. It encodes CASRRTDAGYTF. Based on the CDR3 plus reference TRBV7-9 and TRBJ1-2, the full variable domain is DTGVSQNPRHKITKRGQNVTFRCDPISEHNRLYWYRQTLGQGPEFLTYFQNEAQLEKSRLLSDRFSAERPKGSFSTLEIQRTEQGDSAMYLCASRRTDAGYTFGSGTRLTVV.

This chain joins TRBV19 and TRBJ1-4; D remains ambiguous. This CDR3 contains 16 residues. V shed 11 bases and J shed 4 bases, with 23 bases lying between them. From germline, CDR1 is LNHDA and CDR2 SQIVND (reference sequence). CDR3 amino acids: CAPSRELTGSNEKLFF. The CDR3 region has the DNA TGTGCCCCTAGTAGGGAACTAACGGGGAGTAATGAAAAACTGTTTTTT.

The chain links TRBV4-1 to TRBJ1-4, with D tentatively TRBD1 (6 bases). The ends were cut back, 7 bases at V and 8 bases at J, with 11 bases in the middle. The CDR3 length is 12 residues. The germline V gene has CDR1 MGHRA and CDR2 YSYEKL. CDR3 bases: TGCGCCAGCACCGAGGGGGGGGAAAAACTGTTTTTT. Translating it yields CASTEGGEKLFF.

The chain links TRBV11-1 to TRBJ1-3; D is perhaps TRBD1 (6 bases). With 2 bases removed from V and 2 bases from J, the gap between germline ends came to 10 bases. This CDR3 spans 15 amino acids. Looked up from germline, CDR1 is SGHAT and CDR2 is FQDESV (reference sequence). The CDR3 reads CASSLFRTAGNTIYF. The CDR3 bases are TGTGCCAGCAGCTTATTCAGGACAGCTGGAAACACCATATATTTT.

The chain combines TRBV5-5 with TRBJ2-2, with 10 bases aligning to TRBD1. The CDR3 loop spans 18 amino acids. Germline V CDR1 and CDR2: SGHKS, YYEKEE (reference sequence). The V gene end was trimmed by 3 bases and the J gene end by 7 bases; junction bases not matched to a gene: 15. The CDR3 reads CASSSAPRDRGSFGELFF. The DNA of the CDR3 is TGTGCCAGCAGCTCCGCACCCCGGGACAGGGGTTCTTTCGGGGAGCTGTTTTTT.

The chain has TRBV4-2 and TRBJ2-7; D possibly corresponds to TRBD2 (5 bases). Germline V gene data show CDR1 as LGHNA and CDR2 as YNFKEQ. The CDR3 runs to 15 residues. V lost 0 bases, J lost 2 bases, and 11 bases lay in between. CDR3 sequence reads: CASSQDPSRAYEQYF. The DNA of the CDR3 is TGTGCCAGCAGCCAAGATCCTAGCCGGGCCTACGAGCAGTACTTC.

The count of this clone is one. The CDR3 nucleotides read TGTGCCAGCACCCCTCAGGGACAGGGGTTTACCACTGAAGCTTTCTTT. Translated: CASTPQGQGFTTEAFF. The V call is TRBV27, the J call TRBJ1-1; 10 nucleotides agree with TRBD1. V trimming: 7 bases; J trimming: 4 bases; junction bases outside the gene matches: 12. CDR3 length: 16 residues. Germline-derived CDR1 and CDR2 are MNHEY and SMNVEV (reference sequence).

This sequence joins TRBV12-3 or TRBV12-4 and TRBJ2-7, with 8 nucleotides matching TRBD2. This CDR3 spans 13 amino acids. The CDR3: CAPGGNCDYEQYF. The CDR3 DNA follows: TGTGCTCCGGGGGGGAACTGTGACTACGAGCAGTACTTC.

The chain recombines TRBV5-4 with TRBJ2-3, with D possibly TRBD2 on 6 matching bases. Germline assignment: CDR1 SGHNT and CDR2 YYREEE (reference sequence). CDR3 length equals 15 residues. Trimming left V 4 bases short and J 0 bases short, with 12 bases between. The CDR3 loop reads CASSGEVRSTDTQYF. In DNA, the CDR3 is TGTGCCAGCAGCGGGGAGGTCCGCAGCACAGATACGCAGTATTTT.

The V call is TRBV9, the J call TRBJ2-4; unclear D gene. The V and J ends lost 3 bases and 7 bases respectively, with 11 bases between them. Germline lookup yields CDR1 SGDLS and CDR2 YYNGEE. The CDR3 spans 13 residues. CDR3 bases: TGTGCCAGCAGCGGGCCTAGTTTTAACATTCAGTACTTC. Translated, it gives CASSGPSFNIQYF. The complete variable domain, with remaining parts taken from reference TRBV9 and TRBJ2-4, reads DSGVTQTPKHLITATGQRVTLRCSPRSGDLSVYWYQQSLDQGLQFLIQYYNGEERAKGNILERFSAQQFPDLHSELNLSSLELGDSALYFCASSGPSFNIQYFGAGTRLSVL.

The chain links TRBV9 to TRBJ1-1; TRBD1 might be the D (6 bases). The CDR3 covers 14 residues. Germline values: CDR1 SGDLS, CDR2 YYNGEE. Trimming removed 0 bases at V and 3 bases at J, with 9 bases between. This CDR3 reads CASSVGQADTEAFF. The CDR3 DNA follows: TGTGCCAGCAGCGTAGGACAGGCTGACACTGAAGCTTTCTTT.

In DNA form, the CDR3 reads TGTGCCAGCAGCTCTAGCGGGGGGGAGTCCTACGAGCAGTACTTC. This gives the protein CASSSSGGESYEQYF. The V and J genes are TRBV6-2 or TRBV6-3 and TRBJ2-7; 12 bases are a match to TRBD2. J lost 1 base, V lost 6 bases, and 4 bases had no gene match. This CDR3 is built from 15 residues. Germline lookup yields CDR1 MNHEY and CDR2 SVGEGT.

The chain links TRBV19 to TRBJ2-7; a possible D gene is TRBD2 (7 bases). Trimming pared 3 bases from V and 6 bases from J, leaving 12 bases between. Germline CDR1 reads LNHDA; CDR2 reads SQIVND (reference sequence). This CDR3 contains 13 residues. CDR3 loop: CASSIRGAVEQYF. The DNA of the CDR3 is TGTGCCAGTAGTATTCGGGGGGCGGTCGAGCAGTACTTC.

The V gene is TRBV19, the J gene TRBJ2-7; possible D gene TRBD1, 6 bases. CDR1 and CDR2 (germline): LNHDA, SQIVND (reference sequence). This CDR3 contains 12 residues. The ends were cut back, 7 bases at V and 4 bases at J, with 11 bases in the middle. The CDR3 is CASKGDGYEQYF. The CDR3 bases are TGTGCCAGTAAGGGGGACGGATACGAGCAGTACTTC.

In regard to this clone: A junction boundary mismatches the germline segment, possibly from a read error. The chain couples TRBV11-2 to TRBJ2-7; D possibly corresponds to TRBD2 (5 bases). CDR3 length: 16 amino acids. Germline V lookup: CDR1 SGHAT, CDR2 FQNNGV. CDR3 bases: TGTGCCAGCAGCTCCTTCTCAAGCGGAATAGTTTACGGGCAGTACTTC. Its protein is CASSSFSSGIVYGQYF.

The V and J genes are TRBV2 and TRBJ2-1; 11 positions agree with TRBD2. This CDR3 comprises 15 residues. V was pared by 4 bases and J by 3 bases, with 2 bases of the junction left unmatched. Looked up from germline, CDR1 is SNHLY and CDR2 is FYNNEI. This chain's CDR3 is CASSGGTSGYNEQFF. The CDR3 region has the DNA TGTGCCAGCAGTGGAGGGACTAGCGGCTACAATGAGCAGTTCTTC.

The chain couples TRBV5-6 to TRBJ2-7; 9 bases line up with TRBD2. The V and J ends lost 4 bases and 2 bases, in that order; junction bases with no gene match: 10. The CDR3 sequence is 16 residues long. Per the germline V gene, CDR1 is SGHDT and CDR2 is YYEEEE. The CDR3 DNA is TGTGCCAGCAGCCTCCCGCTAGCGGGGACTACCTACGAGCAGTACTTC. Protein: CASSLPLAGTTYEQYF.

This clone has just one count. The V gene is TRBV6-6, the J gene TRBJ2-1; 10 positions match TRBD2. J gave up 12 bases and V 7 bases, and 18 bases lay outside the gene matches. The CDR3 is 16 residues long. The germline CDR1 and CDR2 sequences are MNHNY and SVGAGI (reference sequence). The CDR3 DNA reads as TGTGCCAGCACCCTACCAAAGAGCGGGGGGGCCTTTTGGCAGTTCTTC. Translating it yields CASTLPKSGGAFWQFF.

CDR3 nucleotides: TGTGCCAGCAGCGGCGGGACAGCAAATTCACCCCTCCACTTT. Encoded protein: CASSGGTANSPLHF. J is TRBJ1-6 and V is TRBV9, with TRBD1 identical over 7 bases. The CDR3 consists of 14 residues. The V and J ends lost 3 bases and 7 bases, in that order; junction bases with no gene match: 4. Germline values: CDR1 SGDLS, CDR2 YYNGEE.

The CDR3 DNA follows: TGTGCCAGCAGCTTTATAAGAGCTGGCTACACCTTC. This encodes CASSFIRAGYTF. The chain is built from TRBV7-9 and TRBJ1-2; no clear D. V lost 3 bases and J lost 7, with 9 bases in between. Germline CDR1 reads SEHNR; CDR2 reads FQNEAQ (reference sequence). This CDR3 contains 12 residues.

This clone has just one count. This chain joins TRBV18 and TRBJ1-2, with 7 bases identical to TRBD1. Germline V lookup: CDR1 KGHSH, CDR2 LQKENI. This CDR3 contains 14 residues. With 4 bases clipped from V and 7 bases from J, the junction kept 9 bases outside the gene matches. The CDR3 coding sequence is TGTGCCAGCTCACGGGACAGTTCCCTAGGTGGCTACACCTTC. Translating it yields CASSRDSSLGGYTF.